This T cell receptor beta chain was obtained from a study of beta chain features in type 1 diabetes. Overall study findings and caveats: Over-representation of high TCR-expressing cells was a possible consequence of cDNA sequencing. Shortening of TCRB CDR3s, moderate but significant, appeared in all four CD4+ subsets of Type 1 diabetes patients. In type 1 diabetes patients, VDJ junctions had fewer insertions; deletions at these junctions were more frequent. PCR might pick shorter templates more often, in the same way for patients and controls. The naive, central memory and Treg TCRB repertoires of patients appeared to be more similar to one another than those of healthy donors.

The sequenced template was cDNA made from the entire isolated RNA. The repertoire was sequenced with immunoSEQ multiplex PCR; TCRdb's copy has only in-frame clones and lacks some. This repertoire shows 300,000 to 400,000 clones, 9.6% found once; its top ten account for about 0.6%. The CDR3 extends over 15 amino acids. V was shortened by 5 bases and J by 4 bases, with 16 bases between the two germline ends. Per germline, CDR1 SEHNR and CDR2 FQNEAQ (reference sequence). A note on this clone: Its antigen is undetermined.

The clonotype comes from a man aged 25 to 45 with type 1 diabetes. The chain links TRBV7-9 to TRBJ2-3; the D gene is possibly TRBD1 (7 bases). Sequencing was done on a sample of central memory CD4+ T cells from blood. CDR3: CASSQVQGGADTQYF. The CDR3 bases are TGTGCCAGCAGCCAGGTCCAGGGGGGCGCAGATACGCAGTATTTT.